This T cell receptor beta chain was identified in a study of molecular identifiers for immune sequencing clone quantification. V lost 2 bases to trimming and J lost 5 bases; unmatched junction nucleotides: 4. Germline V CDR1 and CDR2: ENHRY, SYGVKD. The CDR3 extends over 15 amino acids. TCRdb recomputed calls from the PCR reads with MiXCR, one row per CDR3 protein. Here the sample spans about 640,000 distinct CDR3 sequences, nearly 20% being singletons. This clonotype appeared many times. Sequencing was carried out using naive CD8+ T cells from blood, with Jurkat cell RNA spiked in. Subset in this sample: FACS-sorted CD8+CD4-CCR7+CD45RA+ naive T cells. The chain couples TRBV10-3 to TRBJ2-7; 12 bases line up with TRBD1. This TCR came from a human donor in good health. Some libraries in this study had Jurkat cell RNA spiked in. Here the CDR3 DNA reads TGTGCCATCAGTGAGCCGGGACAGGGGGCGAACGAGCAGTACTTC. Protein sequence: CAISEPGQGANEQYF.